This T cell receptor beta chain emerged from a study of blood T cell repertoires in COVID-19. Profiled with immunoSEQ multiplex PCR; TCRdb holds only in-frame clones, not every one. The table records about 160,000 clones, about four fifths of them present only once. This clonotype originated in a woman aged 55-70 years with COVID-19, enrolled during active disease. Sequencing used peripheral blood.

For the CDR3, the DNA is TGCGCCAGCAGCCAAGTGGGACAGATGAACACCGGGGAGCTGTTTTTT. This sequence encodes CASSQVGQMNTGELFF. V usage is TRBV4-1 and J usage is TRBJ2-2; 7 positions agree with TRBD1. CDR3 length: 16 amino acids. V shed 1 base and J 1 base; nucleotides not matched to a gene: 3. CDR1 MGHRA and CDR2 YSYEKL come from the germline V gene.